These 19 T cell receptor beta chains were all obtained from the same sample, sequenced in a study of blood T cells in healthy people across ages. The use of a sample-barcoded 5' primer and a J-beta primer mix characterized a second PCR of about 7 to 12 cycles. TCRdb independently ran MiXCR on the 5' RACE reads; one entry per CDR3 protein. The sample holds approximately 940,000 distinct CDR3 sequences; around 48% are singletons and the top ten take around 15%. What was sequenced was blood. The receptors come from a man aged 25-45 years in good health.

The CDR3 loop reads CASSFWSTSYNSPLHF. The CDR3 DNA follows: TGTGCCAGCAGTTTTTGGAGCACCTCCTATAATTCACCCCTCCACTTT. The chain joins TRBV28 to TRBJ1-6; no clear D. V lost 3 bases and J 0 bases, leaving 9 bases between the germline ends. This CDR3 contains 16 residues. Germline CDR1 and CDR2: MDHEN and SYDVKM.

This clonotype was detected only a few times. The chain has TRBV24-1 and TRBJ1-5; the D gene is possibly TRBD1 (5 bases). With 5 bases removed from V and 5 bases from J, the gap between germline ends came to 9 bases. The CDR3 runs to 13 residues. Germline lookup yields CDR1 KGHDR and CDR2 SFDVKD. The CDR3 spells CATSVWGDQPQHF. CDR3 nucleotides: TGTGCCACCAGTGTTTGGGGGGATCAGCCCCAGCATTTT.

This clonotype was observed a handful of times. V is TRBV30 and J is TRBJ2-1; tentatively, D is TRBD1 (7 bases). V dropped 4 bases and J dropped 8 bases, with 15 bases sitting between them. CDR1 is GTSNPN, CDR2 SVGIG, per germline (reference sequence). There are 13 residues in the CDR3. CDR3 in DNA: TGTGCCTGGACTAGGGGACAGCGGGATGAGCAGTTCTTC. Residues: CAWTRGQRDEQFF.

V is TRBV7-3 and J is TRBJ2-3; no reliable D call. CDR1 is SGHTA, CDR2 FQGTGA, per germline. The V and J ends lost 4 bases and 0 bases respectively, with 11 bases between them. The CDR3 has 15 residues. The CDR3: CASSSLLGSTDTQYF. The DNA for the CDR3 is TGTGCCAGCAGCTCCCTTCTAGGGAGCACAGATACGCAGTATTTT.

This clonotype was seen more than once but under ten times. CDR3 protein: CASSPQSISYNEQFF. Written as DNA, the CDR3 is TGTGCCAGCAGCCCTCAGTCGATCTCCTACAATGAGCAGTTCTTC. The J gene is TRBJ2-1, the V gene TRBV28; D remains ambiguous. V was shortened by 6 bases and J by 0 bases, with 12 bases between the two germline ends. From germline, CDR1 is MDHEN and CDR2 SYDVKM. This CDR3 is built from 15 residues.

The CDR3: CSVGSGTDAEQFF. CDR3 DNA: TGCAGCGTTGGTTCCGGGACAGACGCTGAGCAGTTCTTC. This chain links TRBV29-1 with TRBJ2-1, with 7 bases identical to TRBD1. The V gene end was trimmed by 4 bases and the J gene end by 9 bases; junction bases not matched to a gene: 9. In germline, CDR1 is SQVTM, CDR2 ANQGSEA. The CDR3 has 13 residues.

This CDR3 is CASQRGQLNQPQHF. The CDR3 nucleotides read TGTGCCAGCCAACGCGGACAGCTCAATCAGCCCCAGCATTTT. The rearrangement uses TRBV6-1 and TRBJ1-5, with a possible D match to TRBD1 (6 bases). V was cut by 8 bases and J by 3 bases, with 14 bases left in between. Germline lookup yields CDR1 MNHNS and CDR2 SASEGT. The CDR3 extends over 14 amino acids.

This clonotype was seen more than once but under ten times. The chain uses TRBV7-2 and TRBJ2-1; D is undetermined. The CDR3 is 13 residues long. Germline CDR1 and CDR2: SGHTA and FQGNSA. Trimming took off 5 bases at V and 5 bases at J, with 10 bases between the two ends. CDR3 sequence (DNA): TGTGCCAGCAGCCTGGACGGAAACAATGAGCAGTTCTTC. This sequence encodes CASSLDGNNEQFF. The entire variable domain, with the rest obtained from reference TRBV7-2 and TRBJ2-1, is as follows: GAGVSQSPSNKVTEKGKDVELRCDPISGHTALYWYRQSLGQGLEFLIYFQGNSAPDKSGLPSDRFSAERTGGSVSTLTIQRTQQEDSAVYLCASSLDGNNEQFFGPGTRLTVL.

V gene TRBV29-1 combines with J gene TRBJ2-5; D not resolved. The J call is doubtful: the DNA matches TRBJ2-7 better. Germline-derived CDR1 and CDR2 are SQVTM and ANQGSEA. The CDR3 has 12 residues. The CDR3 region is CSVEGFPYEQYF. The CDR3 DNA reads as TGCAGCGTTGAAGGGTTCCCCTACGAGCAGTACTTC.

The rearrangement joins TRBV12-3 or TRBV12-4 to TRBJ2-5; unclear D gene. This CDR3 region has 13 residues. Trimming left V 3 bases short and J 5 bases short, with 10 bases between. The CDR3 region is CASSFVGGETQYF. The DNA for the CDR3 is TGTGCCAGCAGTTTTGTAGGTGGCGAGACCCAGTACTTC.

J is TRBJ2-1 and V is TRBV20-1, with 10 bases matching TRBD2. This CDR3 is 16 amino acids long. From germline, CDR1 is DFQATT and CDR2 SNEGSKA (reference sequence). J lost 4 bases, V lost 5 bases, and 11 bases had no gene match. The CDR3 is CSAPPLAGVPYNEQFF. In DNA, the CDR3 is TGCAGTGCTCCACCCCTAGCGGGGGTCCCTTACAATGAGCAGTTCTTC.

This rearrangement joins TRBV7-6 to TRBJ2-1; no clear D. The CDR3 is 12 residues long. Germline CDR1 reads SGHVS; CDR2 reads FNYEAQ. With 5 bases removed from V and 13 bases from J, the gap between germline ends came to 15 bases. This chain's CDR3 is CASSPPSSTQFF. The DNA of the CDR3 is TGTGCCAGCAGCCCTCCCTCATCGACCCAGTTCTTC.

The chain carries TRBV20-1 and TRBJ2-7; 13 bases are a match to TRBD2. Near its end, the DNA agrees better with TRBJ2-5, so the J call may be wrong. The germline V gene has CDR1 DFQATT and CDR2 SNEGSKA (reference sequence). The CDR3 has 17 amino acids. The CDR3 region is CSARDVGTSGKKETQYF. The CDR3 DNA reads TGCAGTGCTAGAGATGTTGGGACTAGCGGGAAGAAAGAGACCCAGTACTTC.

This clonotype was seen a handful of times. This chain joins TRBV20-1 and TRBJ2-3; TRBD2 matches at 8 bases. V dropped 5 bases and J dropped 0; count of bases not matched to a gene: 10. The CDR3 has 16 residues. CDR1 and CDR2 (germline): DFQATT, SNEGSKA (reference sequence). CDR3 nucleotide sequence: TGCAGTGCTCTACGGGGCACTAGCGGTAGCACAGATACGCAGTATTTT. It yields the protein CSALRGTSGSTDTQYF.

The chain links TRBV7-2 to TRBJ1-2; D is unclear. V lost 4 bases to trimming and J lost 4 bases, with 13 bases between them. Germline CDR1 reads SGHTA; CDR2 reads FQGNSA. This CDR3 spans 14 amino acids. CDR3 residues: CASSSGLTSYGYTF. CDR3 coding DNA: TGTGCCAGCAGCTCAGGCTTGACAAGCTATGGCTACACCTTC.

The chain recombines TRBV6-2 or TRBV6-3 with TRBJ2-5; 9 nucleotides line up with TRBD2. There are 15 residues in the CDR3. J was trimmed by 4 bases and V by 3 bases; bases with no gene match: 6. Germline V gene lookup returns CDR1 MNHEY and CDR2 SVGEGT. The CDR3: CASSYPRGGLETQYF. The CDR3 DNA reads as TGTGCCAGCAGTTATCCGCGGGGGGGCTTAGAGACCCAGTACTTC.

This clonotype was seen a few times. The chain joins TRBV6-2 or TRBV6-3 to TRBJ1-2, with a possible D match to TRBD1 (6 bases). CDR3 length: 15 amino acids. Trimming left V 5 bases short and J 4 bases short, with 17 bases between. Per the germline V gene, CDR1 is MNHEY and CDR2 is SVGEGT. Here the CDR3 reads CASSTVSVGAYGYTF. The CDR3 DNA follows: TGTGCCAGCAGTACGGTGTCGGTGGGGGCCTATGGCTACACCTTC.

A few counts support this clonotype. V usage is TRBV5-1 and J usage is TRBJ2-1; no definite D call. Germline CDR1 is SGHRS and CDR2 is YFSETQ. The CDR3 has 14 residues. Trimming took 0 bases from V and 4 from J, leaving 8 bases between them. The chain's CDR3 is CASSLETDYNEQFF. Written as DNA, the CDR3 is TGCGCCAGCAGCTTGGAAACAGATTACAATGAGCAGTTCTTC.

Concerning this clonotype: A junction boundary mismatches the germline segment, possibly from a read error. This rearrangement joins TRBV9 to TRBJ1-5, with D unclear. This CDR3 comprises 14 residues. Germline values: CDR1 SGDLS, CDR2 YYNGEE. The CDR3 DNA is TGTGTCAGCAGCGTAGACGCGGGCAATCAGCCCCAGCATTTT. Its translation is CVSSVDAGNQPQHF.